These T cell receptor beta chains were read from a single sample in a study of PD-L1 blockade in urothelial cancer. The method was immunoSEQ multiplex PCR; TCRdb's version includes in-frame clones alone and lacks a portion of them. The sample holds around 80,000 clones, roughly 90% seen once. Here the sequenced sample was PBMCs, taken around atezolizumab (anti-PD-L1) treatment. These receptors all stem from a woman aged 70-85 years with urothelial cancer. Each CDR3 is given with its conserved first and last residue. D genes are given only for firm matches. Only part of the rows carry a size: once, few, many, or a class if the clone is expanded.

size	D	J	V	CDR3	DNA
.	.	TRBJ2-2	TRBV5-1	CASSLDRPANTGELFF	TGCGCCAGCAGCTTGGACAGGCCCGCGAACACCGGGGAGCTGTTTTTT
.	TRBD1	TRBJ2-7	TRBV18	CASSPTGRGHEQYF	TGTGCCAGCTCACCGACAGGGAGAGGCCACGAGCAGTACTTC
once	TRBD1	TRBJ1-5	TRBV7-9	CASSPQGASQPQHF	TGTGCCAGCAGCCCACAGGGGGCTAGTCAGCCCCAGCATTTT
.	TRBD1	TRBJ2-1	TRBV5-1	CASSPKTGDRLYNEQFF	TGCGCCAGCAGCCCAAAGACAGGGGACCGTCTCTACAATGAGCAGTTCTTC
few	TRBD2	TRBJ2-1	TRBV10-2	CASSESMSGGADEQFF	TGCGCCAGCAGTGAGTCTATGAGCGGGGGGGCCGATGAGCAGTTCTTC
.	TRBD1	TRBJ1-5	TRBV10-3	CAISDRGQSDGPQHF	TGTGCCATCAGTGACAGGGGGCAGTCGGACGGGCCCCAGCATTTT
few	.	TRBJ1-6	TRBV7-2	CASSLPAGPNNSPLHF	TGTGCCAGCAGCCTCCCCGCAGGGCCGAATAATTCACCCCTCCACTTT
.	TRBD2	TRBJ2-6	TRBV11-2	CASSLGAGGHSGANVLTF	TGTGCCAGCAGCTTAGGGGCGGGAGGGCATTCTGGGGCCAACGTCCTGACTTTC
.	TRBD1	TRBJ2-7	TRBV7-2	CASSLAAGGLYEQYF	TGTGCCAGCAGCTTAGCGGCAGGGGGCCTCTACGAGCAGTACTTC
few	.	TRBJ2-2	TRBV15	CATSRFQGDTGELFF	TGTGCCACCAGCAGATTCCAGGGCGACACCGGGGAGCTGTTTTTT
.	.	TRBJ1-2	TRBV5-1	CASSSGLYGYTF	TGCGCCAGCAGCTCTGGGCTCTATGGCTACACCTTC
.	TRBD2	TRBJ2-7	TRBV7-7	CASRSVAGRRPPEQYF	TGTGCCAGCAGGTCAGTAGCGGGACGGAGACCCCCCGAGCAGTACTTC
.	TRBD2	TRBJ2-7	TRBV18	CASSPAGGPGEQYF	TGTGCCAGCTCACCAGCGGGAGGGCCGGGAGAGCAGTACTTC
.	TRBD1	TRBJ2-1	TRBV11-2	CASSFSGTGALEQFF	TGTGCCAGCAGCTTTTCCGGGACAGGGGCTCTTGAGCAGTTCTTC
.	.	TRBJ2-2	TRBV6-1	CASRQVGELFF	TGTGCCAGTCGACAGGTCGGGGAGCTGTTTTTT
.	.	TRBJ2-3	TRBV6-5	CASSYDGLSRLYF	TGTGCCAGCAGTTACGATGGACTGTCCCGCTTGTATTTT